This T cell receptor (beta chain) was captured by sequencing in a study of beta chain features in type 1 diabetes. The wider study: The patients were much like the healthy donors in age, gender and cell yields.

The V and J ends lost 0 bases and 5 bases, in that order; junction bases with no gene match: 6. Germline loops: CDR1 SEHNR, CDR2 FQNEAQ (reference sequence). This CDR3 region has 16 residues. The table lists this clone with a few counts. Its target is unknown. The whole isolated RNA underwent reverse transcription, so sequencing captured expressed TCRB transcripts. Data came from immunoSEQ multiplex PCR; TCRdb stores just in-frame clones and leaves some out. The data contain 240,000 or so clones, roughly 22% of them singletons. CD4+ naive, central memory, regulatory and stem cell-like memory subsets were isolated by sorting on CD45RO/CCR7/CD25/CD127/CD95/CD27. General study results and limits: In every one of the four CD4+ subsets, TCRB CDR3s were moderately but significantly shorter in Type 1 diabetes patients. HLA effects on TCRB rearrangement stayed unresolved here. It was possible that PCR favored shorter templates, equally so in patients and controls.

This sequence was found in a middle-aged woman with type 1 diabetes. Specimen: naive CD4+ T cells from blood. The chain has TRBV7-9 and TRBJ1-4; 7 positions agree with TRBD1. The CDR3, as DNA: TGTGCCAGCAGCTTAGCGCTGGAGACAGGGAATGAAAAACTGTTTTTT. As protein: CASSLALETGNEKLFF.